A selection of T cell receptor beta chains follows, all from one sample in a study of chemoradiotherapy in HPV16-positive cancers. The assay was immunoSEQ multiplex PCR, and TCRdb's table has in-frame clones only and misses some. The sample records around 5,300 clones, roughly nine tenths being singletons. Specimen: tumor tissue, collected from a patient who underwent chemoradiotherapy. The receptors stem from a human donor with HPV-associated anogenital cancer. Both conserved end residues are part of each CDR3. Each record gives: D gene, clone size, J gene, V gene, CDR3 protein, CDR3 DNA. A D gene is named only where the DNA matches it firmly. The size of a clone is reported for some rows only, either as once, few or many, or as a class for expanded clones.

- | - | TRBJ2-7 | TRBV7-7 | CASSLRAGPYEQYF | TGTGCCAGCAGCTTGAGGGCAGGGCCCTACGAGCAGTACTTC
- | - | TRBJ1-1 | TRBV7-2 | CASSLAAGGGTEAFF | TGTGCCAGCAGCTTAGCGGCGGGAGGCGGCACTGAAGCTTTCTTT
TRBD1 | - | TRBJ1-1 | TRBV27 | CASMGTGAEAFF | TGTGCCAGCATGGGGACAGGGGCTGAAGCTTTCTTT
- | few | TRBJ2-7 | TRBV4-1 | CASSQVPGSEPYEQYF | TGCGCCAGCAGCCAAGTCCCCGGGTCTGAACCCTACGAGCAGTACTTC
TRBD1 | once | TRBJ2-3 | TRBV30 | CAWSATGGAGDTQYF | TGTGCCTGGAGTGCTACAGGGGGCGCGGGGGATACGCAGTATTTT
- | - | TRBJ2-5 | TRBV13 | CASSTRQLGTQETQYF | TGTGCCAGCAGCACCAGGCAGTTGGGCACCCAAGAGACCCAGTACTTC
- | - | TRBJ1-2 | TRBV4-3 | CASSQVGGGNYGYTF | TGCGCCAGCAGCCAAGTCGGGGGGGGAAACTATGGCTACACCTTC
TRBD1 | - | TRBJ1-2 | TRBV18 | CASSPGQGAGGYTF | TGTGCCAGCTCACCAGGGCAGGGGGCAGGTGGCTACACCTTC
- | few | TRBJ2-1 | TRBV28 | CASSFTGLHNEQFF | TGTGCCAGCAGTTTCACGGGACTCCACAATGAGCAGTTCTTC
- | - | TRBJ2-3 | TRBV9 | CASSRRASTDTQYF | TGTGCCAGCTCCCGCAGGGCTAGCACAGATACGCAGTATTTT
TRBD1 | - | TRBJ1-5 | TRBV19 | CASSMGDRFSNQPQHF | TGTGCCAGTAGTATGGGGGACAGATTTAGCAATCAGCCCCAGCATTTT
- | - | TRBJ1-1 | TRBV19 | CASSIGTSRAEAFF | TGTGCCAGTAGTATAGGGACCAGTAGGGCTGAAGCTTTCTTT
TRBD2 | - | TRBJ2-2 | TRBV10-2 | CASRLAGDLAGELFF | TGCGCCAGCAGGCTAGCGGGAGACCTCGCCGGGGAGCTGTTTTTT
TRBD1 | - | TRBJ2-2 | TRBV30 | CAAPGQGMAGELFF | TGTGCCGCTCCGGGACAGGGGATGGCCGGGGAGCTGTTTTTT
- | - | TRBJ2-2 | TRBV14 | CASSQDLATGELFF | TGTGCCAGCAGCCAAGATCTTGCCACCGGGGAGCTGTTTTTT
- | - | TRBJ1-2 | TRBV5-1 | CASSSPGAGGYTF | TGCGCCAGCAGCTCTCCGGGCGCGGGTGGCTACACCTTC